The 20 T cell receptor beta chains listed next were all sequenced from one sample in a study of a mutant IDH1 vaccine in newly diagnosed glioma. Sample time point: baseline, week 1 (first vaccination visit). The sample's treatment: pre-vaccination baseline after standard-of-care therapy. The table came from immunoSEQ multiplex PCR; TCRdb's copy has only in-frame clones and leaves some out. This sample yields approximately 70,000 clones, of which 70% to 80% are seen a single time; more than 8% belongs to the top ten. Sequenced material: PBMCs, taken from a glioma patient treated with radiotherapy, temozolomide or both. Source of these receptors: a man in his fifties with glioma.

V gene TRBV9 combines with J gene TRBJ2-2, with D perhaps matching TRBD1 (6 bases). V lost 1 base and J 3 bases, leaving 10 bases between the germline ends. CDR3 length equals 15 residues. Germline values: CDR1 SGDLS, CDR2 YYNGEE. DNA for the CDR3: TGTGCCAGCAGCGTACTTGGGGGCGACACCGGGGAGCTGTTTTTT. It encodes CASSVLGGDTGELFF.

The chain couples TRBV6-6 to TRBJ2-1; the match to TRBD2 covers 11 bases. CDR1 and CDR2 from the germline V gene are MNHNY and SVGAGI (reference sequence). The CDR3 totals 15 residues. Germline trimming cut 2 bases from V and 4 bases from J; bases unmatched to any gene: 1. The CDR3 DNA reads TGTGCCAGCAGTTACGCTAGCGGGGGGTACAATGAGCAGTTCTTC. Protein sequence: CASSYASGGYNEQFF.

The chain links TRBV7-2 to TRBJ2-7; D remains ambiguous. Between the trimmed V and J ends, which lost 1 base and 0 bases, there was a span of 4 bases. CDR1 is SGHTA and CDR2 is FQGNSA in the germline V gene. This CDR3 is built from 13 residues. The CDR3 bases are TGTGCCAGCAGCTTAGACTTCTCCTACGAGCAGTACTTC. It is translated as CASSLDFSYEQYF.

The chain links TRBV6-1 to TRBJ2-5; D may correspond to TRBD1 or TRBD2 (5 bases each). CDR1 and CDR2 (germline): MNHNS, SASEGT. CDR3 length: 14 amino acids. The V end was cut by 6 bases, the J end by 5 bases, with 16 bases between. CDR3 DNA sequence: TGTGCCAGCAGGACGGGGCCGGGGCCGGAGACCCAGTACTTC. It encodes CASRTGPGPETQYF.

The CDR3 DNA follows: TGTGCCAGCAGCTTAAAGGGAAGGGGGCTAGGGACCCAGTACTTC. It is translated as CASSLKGRGLGTQYF. This sequence joins TRBV7-3 and TRBJ2-5; the match to TRBD1 covers 7 bases. CDR3 length: 15 amino acids. The germline V gene has CDR1 SGHTA and CDR2 FQGTGA. J gave up 7 bases and V 1 base, and 9 bases lay outside the gene matches.

The chain links TRBV27 to TRBJ1-2, with a tentative D call TRBD1 (6 bases). The length of the CDR3 is 15 residues. The V gene lost 5 bases and the J gene lost 5 bases, with 18 bases spanning the gap. Germline loops: CDR1 MNHEY, CDR2 SMNVEV (reference sequence). The CDR3 sequence: CASSPNPRTEYGYTF. The CDR3 DNA is TGTGCCAGCAGTCCGAACCCCCGGACAGAGTATGGCTACACCTTC.

V and J are TRBV5-5 and TRBJ2-2, with D hard to call. The CDR3 contains 16 residues. Trimming removed 0 bases from V and 5 bases from J, with 14 bases in between. Germline CDR1 reads SGHKS; CDR2 reads YYEKEE (reference sequence). CDR3 nucleotide sequence: TGTGCCAGCAGCTTGGGCTCCGGATTTAGGACCGGGGAGCTGTTTTTT. Amino acid sequence: CASSLGSGFRTGELFF.

CDR3 sequence: CASSFVNGTGGVLYGYTF. The CDR3 DNA follows: TGTGCCAGCAGTTTCGTCAACGGGACAGGGGGCGTCCTCTATGGCTACACCTTC. This chain uses TRBV7-6 with TRBJ1-2, with 12 nucleotides matching TRBD1. V gave up 6 bases and J gave up 4 bases; unmatched junction bases: 15. Germline V gives CDR1 SGHVS, CDR2 FNYEAQ. The CDR3 length is 18 residues. Together with reference TRBV7-6 and TRBJ1-2, the CDR3 gives the full variable domain: GAGVSQSPRYKVTKRGQDVALRCDPISGHVSLYWYRQALGQGPEFLTYFNYEAQQDKSGLPNDRFSAERPEGSISTLTIQRTEQRDSAMYRCASSFVNGTGGVLYGYTFGSGTRLTVV.

The chain is built from TRBV21-1 and TRBJ2-7; no DNA check was done on the table's D call, TRBD2. TRBV21-1 is labeled a pseudogene. The CDR3 runs 16 residues. The CDR3, as DNA: TGTGCCAGCAGCAACGAGGTGAGTTGTATTGCCTACGAGCAGTACTTC. Protein sequence: CASSNEVSCIAYEQYF.

In its sample, this clone was seen a few times. The chain uses TRBV2 and TRBJ2-3; 8 nucleotides agree with TRBD1. CDR3 length: 15 amino acids. J gave up 4 bases and V 5 bases, and 8 bases lay outside the gene matches. The germline gives CDR1 SNHLY, CDR2 FYNNEI. The CDR3 is CASSPDRVQADTQYF. CDR3 DNA sequence: TGTGCCAGCAGTCCGGACAGGGTTCAAGCAGATACGCAGTATTTT.

The chain links TRBV5-1 to TRBJ1-1; 7 nucleotides align to TRBD1. Germline V gene sequence: CDR1 SGHRS, CDR2 YFSETQ. J was trimmed by 0 bases and V by 3 bases; bases with no gene match: 11. CDR3 length: 17 amino acids. CDR3 sequence reads: CASSSGDSPGLNTEAFF. The DNA of the CDR3 is TGCGCCAGCAGCTCGGGGGACAGCCCTGGGTTGAACACTGAAGCTTTCTTT.

The rearrangement links TRBV6-5 to TRBJ1-5; D perhaps matches TRBD1 (5 bases). V was cut by 3 bases and J by 2 bases, with 11 bases left in between. There are 15 residues in the CDR3. The germline gives CDR1 MNHEY, CDR2 SVGAGI. CDR3 DNA sequence: TGTGCCAGCAGTTATTCAGGGATGGGCAATCAGCCCCAGCATTTT. Its translation is CASSYSGMGNQPQHF.

The gene calls are TRBV25-1 and TRBJ2-1; tentative D call: TRBD1 (7 bases). CDR1 MGHDK and CDR2 SYGVNS come from the germline V gene. V dropped 8 bases and J dropped 0 bases, with 14 bases sitting between them. This CDR3 has 15 amino acids. The CDR3, as DNA: TGTGCCAGCGGACTACAGGGGCGCTCCTACAATGAGCAGTTCTTC. Protein product: CASGLQGRSYNEQFF.

This clone was picked up a small number of times. The V call is TRBV4-1, the J call TRBJ1-1; D may be TRBD1 (5 bases). The CDR3 length is 13 residues. Per the germline V gene, CDR1 is MGHRA and CDR2 is YSYEKL. Trimming pared 1 base from V and 8 bases from J, leaving 11 bases between. The CDR3 sequence: CASSQATGEEAFF. The CDR3 coding sequence is TGCGCCAGCAGCCAAGCCACAGGCGAAGAAGCTTTCTTT.

Only one count was recorded for this clone. The chain uses TRBV29-1 and TRBJ2-5; D is undetermined. There are 17 residues in the CDR3. Trimming stripped 5 bases from V and 4 bases from J, with 26 bases between. The germline CDR1 and CDR2 sequences are SQVTM and ANQGSEA. The CDR3 DNA reads TGCAGCGTTACTTCAAACCGGTTCCGAAGCGTTGGAGAGACCCAGTACTTC. Amino acids: CSVTSNRFRSVGETQYF.

The chain uses TRBV27 and TRBJ1-5; 7 bases are a match to TRBD1. The V and J ends lost 4 bases and 3 bases, in that order; junction bases with no gene match: 9. CDR3 length equals 16 residues. CDR1 is MNHEY and CDR2 is SMNVEV in the germline V gene (reference sequence). The CDR3 DNA sequence: TGTGCCAGCAGTTCAACCGGACAGGCCCTCAATCAGCCCCAGCATTTT. This gives the protein CASSSTGQALNQPQHF.

V usage is TRBV2 and J usage is TRBJ1-4; TRBD1 agrees at 9 bases. This CDR3 contains 15 residues. V lost 8 bases to trimming and J lost 5 bases; unmatched junction nucleotides: 9. Germline assignment: CDR1 SNHLY and CDR2 FYNNEI. This CDR3 reads CASALAGTGNEKLFF. The CDR3 nucleotides are TGTGCCAGCGCGCTGGCTGGGACAGGGAATGAAAAACTGTTTTTT. Together with reference TRBV2 and TRBJ1-4, the CDR3 gives the full variable domain: EPEVTQTPSHQVTQMGQEVILRCVPISNHLYFYWYRQILGQKVEFLVSFYNNEISEKSEIFDDQFSVERPDGSNFTLKIRSTKLEDSAMYFCASALAGTGNEKLFFGSGTQLSVL.

This clone was seen more than once but under ten times. The chain couples TRBV2 to TRBJ1-1, with D unresolved. Trimming left V 6 bases short and J 6 bases short, with 14 bases between. CDR3 length: 13 amino acids. Germline V gene lookup returns CDR1 SNHLY and CDR2 FYNNEI. DNA for the CDR3: TGTGCCAGCAGGGAAAAGGGTCGAGCTGAAGCTTTCTTT. Its protein product is CASREKGRAEAFF.

The chain employs TRBV6-5 and TRBJ2-5, with D perhaps TRBD1 (6 bases). CDR3 length: 14 amino acids. Trimming removed 2 bases at V and 2 bases at J, with 9 bases between. The V gene's germline CDR1 is MNHEY and CDR2 SVGAGI. The CDR3 bases are TGTGCCAGCAGTTACGTCAGGGGTCAAGAGACCCAGTACTTC. Translating it yields CASSYVRGQETQYF.

V and J are TRBV19 and TRBJ1-5; 7 bases align to TRBD1. CDR1 is LNHDA and CDR2 is SQIVND in the germline V gene (reference sequence). The CDR3 contains 15 residues. Trimming cost V 6 bases and J 7 bases; bases outside gene matches: 12. CDR3 residues: CASRTSDRSSQPQHF. The DNA of the CDR3 is TGTGCCAGTAGAACGTCGGACAGGTCTTCCCAGCCCCAGCATTTT.